This paragraph reports one T cell receptor beta chain. V lost 6 bases to trimming and J lost 0 bases, with 11 bases between them. Germline values: CDR1 SEHNR, CDR2 FQNEAQ (reference sequence). This CDR3 has 15 amino acids. Using immunoSEQ multiplex PCR, the repertoire was profiled, and TCRdb retains in-frame clones only, with some absent. Found here are approximately 110,000 clones, less than 90% of them singletons; the top ten hold 18%. This specimen belongs to a study of blood T cell repertoires in COVID-19. The receptor was isolated from a woman aged 55 to 70 with acute or convalescent COVID-19. The V and J genes are TRBV7-9 and TRBJ2-2; perhaps TRBD2 as D (6 bases). Sequencing used peripheral blood. CDR3: CASRPGDSNTGELFF. In DNA, the CDR3 is TGTGCCAGCAGGCCGGGGGACTCGAACACCGGGGAGCTGTTTTTT. The full variable domain, completed using reference TRBV7-9 and TRBJ2-2, is DTGVSQNPRHKITKRGQNVTFRCDPISEHNRLYWYRQTLGQGPEFLTYFQNEAQLEKSRLLSDRFSAERPKGSFSTLEIQRTEQGDSAMYLCASRPGDSNTGELFFGEGSRLTVL.